This T cell receptor beta chain was identified during a study of T cells after yellow fever vaccination. In this sample, this clonotype turned up many times. Germline CDR1 LNHNV, CDR2 YYDKDF (reference sequence). Trimming removed 0 bases at V and 7 bases at J, with 9 bases between. This CDR3 is built from 14 residues. TCR cDNA, made by 5'RACE template switching, carried an added universal primer site and UMIs. In TCRdb, the 5' RACE reads were re-called with MiXCR into one record per CDR3 protein. This sample has fewer than 350,000 distinct CDR3 sequences, with approximately 4.5% found just once. The TCR originated in a man aged 18 to 30 who received the YFV17D yellow fever vaccine. Specimen: PBMCs, collected 15 days after the yellow fever booster vaccination. The chain is built from TRBV15 and TRBJ2-2; weak D call: TRBD2 (6 bases). DNA for the CDR3: TGTGCCACCAGCAGAGATTTGGGGGGCGGGGAGCTGTTTTTT. Translated, it gives CATSRDLGGGELFF.